This T cell receptor beta chain comes out of a study of a mutant IDH1 vaccine in newly diagnosed glioma (dated by TCRdb to the early 2020s). With respect to the entire study: Eight vaccinations were administered to patients in weeks 1, 3, 5, 7, 11, 15, 19 and 23, corresponding to visits V03 through V10. The roughly 32 treated patients were about 60% male and roughly 38% female, with a mean age of around 40 years. Before enrollment, most patients had been given radiochemotherapy with temozolomide as standard therapy, while the rest had received either radiotherapy alone or temozolomide alone. Peripheral blood was collected at six visits: V03 (baseline), V05, V07, V10, V12 and V13. For exploratory analyses, 25 to 30 treated patients had longitudinal TCRB deep sequencing done wherever samples were available. In the chemotherapy-containing groups, vaccination started alongside temozolomide cycles, whereas in patients who had radiotherapy alone it started 4-6 weeks after radiotherapy. General study outcomes and caveats: Immune responses induced by the vaccine were seen in around 93% of patients across multiple MHC alleles. Pseudoprogression appeared unrelated to alterations in the top peripheral T cell clonotypes detected by TCRB sequencing. PBMC samples for TCRB deep sequencing were selected based on availability. The authors stated that sample limitations prevented analyses of patient blood samples from being reproduced.

Library method: the immunoSEQ multiplex PCR assay. Following the manufacturer's protocol, the hsTCRB Kit was used to amplify rearranged TCR beta chain sequences. An Illumina MiSeq was used to sequence the TCRB libraries. Processing in the source paper ran as follows. The proprietary platform of the kit vendor was used for demultiplexing, trimming and gene mapping. The clones in this table, taken by TCRdb from immuneACCESS, are in-frame only. Not every clone is retained; where verified, under half of the shortfall comes from an unresolved V gene, and the cause of the rest is unknown. The V and J calls and clone size are taken from that table; D and trimming were inferred from the DNA. The sample records about 65,000 clones, about 88% of which are singletons. Roughly 4% of the sample rests with the top ten. Taken with the paper, the label for time point translates to: week 23, last vaccination. Every vaccine dose consisted of 300 ug of a 20-mer mutant IDH1 peptide in Montanide, administered subcutaneously together with topical imiquimod. Donors had newly diagnosed WHO grade 3 or 4 IDH1-mutant astrocytomas with loss of nuclear ATRX. The samples were drawn from NOA16, a multicentre, single-arm, open-label phase I trial in Germany that tested a mutant IDH1 peptide vaccine in humans for the first time. Genomic DNA for TCRB sequencing was isolated from EDTA blood with the DNeasy Blood and Tissue Kit.

This clone was recorded only once. Its antigen is unknown. The record has no base qualities; no much larger clone is one base away. Here the sequenced sample was PBMCs, taken from a glioma patient whose treatment included an IDH1 peptide vaccine. The TCR was taken from a man in his thirties or forties with glioma.

The DNA is as follows: TGTGCCAGCAGTGTGATGGGGACTGGAGAAGGCTACACCTTC. This yields the protein CASSVMGTGEGYTF. The rearranged chain carries TRBV25-1 and TRBJ1-2; tentative D gene TRBD1, with 5 bases matching. There are 14 amino acids in the CDR3, from cysteine to phenylalanine inclusive. The CDR3 DNA has 42 bases and is translated from base 1. Via the germline V gene, CDR1 is MGHDK and CDR2 SYGVNS. V is pared back by 4 bases and J by 8 bases, with 17 bases lying between the germline termini.